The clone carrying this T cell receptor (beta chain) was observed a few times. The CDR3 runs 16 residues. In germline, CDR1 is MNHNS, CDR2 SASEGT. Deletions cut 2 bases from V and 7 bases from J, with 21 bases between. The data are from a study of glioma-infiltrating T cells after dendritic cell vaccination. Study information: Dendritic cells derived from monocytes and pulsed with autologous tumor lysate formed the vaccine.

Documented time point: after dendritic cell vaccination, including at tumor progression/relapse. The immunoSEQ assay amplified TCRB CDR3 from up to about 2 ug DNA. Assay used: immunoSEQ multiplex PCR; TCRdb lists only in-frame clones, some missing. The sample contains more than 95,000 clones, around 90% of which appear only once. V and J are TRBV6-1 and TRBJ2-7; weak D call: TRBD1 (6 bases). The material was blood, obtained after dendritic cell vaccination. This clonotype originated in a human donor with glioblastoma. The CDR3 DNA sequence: TGTGCCAGCAGTGAATGGGCGAGGACAGCCTTTGGAGAGCAGTACTTC. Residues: CASSEWARTAFGEQYF.